These T cell receptor beta chains were read from a single sample in a study of cytomegalovirus exposure and HLA in healthy donors. Libraries were prepared by immunoSEQ multiplex PCR; TCRdb keeps only in-frame clonotypes and omits some of them. The sample records tens of thousands of clones, approximately 84% being singletons. The source material was PBMCs. The origin of the receptors is a girl aged 2 to 10 in good health and CMV-seropositive. CDR3s include the opening cysteine and the closing phenylalanine or tryptophan. D genes are given only for firm matches. The listing skips clone size in some rows; elsewhere it reads once, few, many or a size class.

CASTPGWTEAFF,TGTGCCAGCACACCAGGGTGGACTGAAGCTTTCTTT,-,TRBJ1-1,TRBV28,-
CASMMAGEQFF,TGTGCCAGCATGATGGCGGGTGAGCAGTTCTTC,-,TRBJ2-1,TRBV28,-
CASSLQSGELFF,TGTGCCAGCAGCCTCCAGTCCGGGGAGCTGTTTTTT,-,TRBJ2-2,TRBV13,-
CSVEVGAPHEQYF,TGCAGCGTTGAAGTGGGAGCACCCCACGAGCAGTACTTC,-,TRBJ2-7,TRBV29-1,once
CASSQLSGQQYNEQFF,TGCGCCAGCAGCCAATTATCGGGACAGCAATACAATGAGCAGTTCTTC,TRBD1,TRBJ2-1,TRBV4-1,-
CASSLAVADSYEQYF,TGTGCCAGCAGCTTAGCGGTAGCGGATTCCTACGAGCAGTACTTC,-,TRBJ2-7,TRBV13,-
CAWENRGTEAFF,TGTGCCTGGGAGAACAGGGGCACTGAAGCTTTCTTT,TRBD1,TRBJ1-1,TRBV30,-
CASSRGFNQPQHF,TGCGCCAGCAGTCGGGGTTTCAATCAGCCCCAGCATTTT,-,TRBJ1-5,TRBV10-1,-
CASRSPQGNEQFF,TGTGCCAGCAGATCCCCACAGGGGAATGAGCAGTTCTTC,TRBD1,TRBJ2-1,TRBV7-6,-
CASSLSPIDLAGSHDEQFF,TGCGCCAGCAGCCTCTCTCCGATCGACTTGGCGGGATCCCACGATGAGCAGTTCTTC,-,TRBJ2-1,TRBV4-1,-
CASSPPGLGDEQYF,TGCGCCAGCAGCCCGCCGGGACTAGGGGACGAGCAGTACTTC,TRBD2,TRBJ2-7,TRBV5-1,-
CSAGLITEAFF,TGCAGTGCTGGACTGATCACTGAAGCTTTCTTT,-,TRBJ1-1,TRBV20-1,-
CSVSAGGYNEQFF,TGCAGCGTTTCAGCGGGAGGCTACAATGAGCAGTTCTTC,TRBD2,TRBJ2-1,TRBV29-1,few
CASSWTGEAFF,TGTGCCAGCAGTTGGACAGGCGAAGCTTTCTTT,TRBD1,TRBJ1-1,TRBV28,-
CASHGLYNEQFF,TGTGCCAGCCATGGCCTGTACAATGAGCAGTTCTTC,-,TRBJ2-1,TRBV27,-
CASSGSRGQPQHF,TGTGCCAGCTCGGGGAGCAGGGGACAGCCCCAGCATTTT,-,TRBJ1-5,TRBV18,-
CASRRLGGSETQYF,TGTGCCAGCAGGCGCTTGGGGGGATCAGAGACCCAGTACTTC,-,TRBJ2-5,TRBV28,-
CASSQSWVAGVNEQFF,TGTGCCAGCAGCCAATCGTGGGTAGCGGGAGTTAATGAGCAGTTCTTC,TRBD2,TRBJ2-1,TRBV16,-
CASSDARRDSLFF,TGTGCCAGCAGTGACGCACGCCGGGACAGCCTGTTTTTT,TRBD1,TRBJ1-4,TRBV2,-
CASTRDGQERAYGYTF,TGTGCCAGCACACGAGACGGACAGGAACGAGCCTATGGCTACACCTTC,TRBD1,TRBJ1-2,TRBV13,-
CASSTGGYGYTF,TGTGCCAGCAGTACAGGGGGCTATGGCTACACCTTC,TRBD1,TRBJ1-2,TRBV6-5,few
CASSSRPYEQYF,TGTGCCAGCTCATCACGGCCCTACGAGCAGTACTTC,-,TRBJ2-7,TRBV18,-
CASSPQGANYGYTF,TGTGCCAGCAGCCCCCAGGGGGCGAACTATGGCTACACCTTC,TRBD1,TRBJ1-2,TRBV7-3,-
CSVKDVAGQPQHF,TGCAGCGTTAAGGACGTAGCGGGTCAGCCCCAGCATTTT,-,TRBJ1-5,TRBV29-1,-
CASSLRVGGDYGGYTF,TGTGCCAGCAGTTTACGGGTAGGGGGCGATTATGGTGGCTACACCTTC,TRBD1,TRBJ1-2,TRBV27,-
CAWSFGGQVNTEAFF,TGTGCCTGGTCCTTTGGGGGACAGGTGAACACTGAAGCTTTCTTT,TRBD1,TRBJ1-1,TRBV30,-
CASSLSASGNEQFF,TGCGCCAGCAGCTTGTCGGCTTCGGGCAATGAGCAGTTCTTC,-,TRBJ2-1,TRBV5-1,-
CASSPPPGTLAGNTIYF,TGCGCCAGCAGCCCCCCTCCCGGGACCCTAGCGGGAAACACCATATATTTT,-,TRBJ1-3,TRBV4-1,few
CASSQDWGGVNTEAFF,TGCGCCAGCAGCCAAGATTGGGGGGGGGTGAACACTGAAGCTTTCTTT,-,TRBJ1-1,TRBV4-1,once
CASIGQGALLNGYTF,TGTGCCAGCATTGGACAGGGGGCTTTATTGAATGGCTACACCTTC,TRBD1,TRBJ1-2,TRBV6-1,-
CASSFLLAESSEQFF,TGTGCCAGCAGCTTTCTACTAGCGGAGTCGTCGGAGCAGTTCTTC,TRBD2,TRBJ2-1,TRBV7-6,-
CASSLESTQGVYNEQFF,TGTGCCAGCAGCTTAGAATCAACACAGGGGGTTTACAATGAGCAGTTCTTC,TRBD1,TRBJ2-1,TRBV7-6,-
CASKSPLNTEAFF,TGTGCCAGCAAATCTCCCCTGAACACTGAAGCTTTCTTT,-,TRBJ1-1,TRBV28,-
CASIQGSIYEQYF,TGTGCCAGCATACAGGGGTCCATTTACGAGCAGTACTTC,TRBD1,TRBJ2-7,TRBV6-1,-
CASSLYSVAEAFF,TGTGCCAGCAGCTTATATAGTGTCGCTGAAGCTTTCTTT,-,TRBJ1-1,TRBV7-9,-
CASTRGDTIYF,TGTGCCAGTACCAGGGGGGACACCATATATTTT,TRBD1,TRBJ1-3,TRBV28,few
CASGRNEQYF,TGTGCCAGCGGGAGGAACGAGCAGTACTTC,-,TRBJ2-7,TRBV28,-
CASSFLEIFDNEQFF,TGTGCCAGCAGCTTTCTAGAAATTTTCGACAATGAGCAGTTCTTC,-,TRBJ2-1,TRBV5-6,-
CASSRTSGSYNEQFF,TGTGCCAGCAGCCGGACTAGCGGGAGTTACAATGAGCAGTTCTTC,TRBD2,TRBJ2-1,TRBV6-5,-
CSVESMVVRGPGDTQYF,TGCAGCGTTGAAAGTATGGTGGTCAGGGGGCCCGGAGATACGCAGTATTTT,TRBD1,TRBJ2-3,TRBV29-1,few
CASSYSGTGIYEQYF,TGTGCCAGCAGTTACTCTGGGACAGGGATCTACGAGCAGTACTTC,TRBD1,TRBJ2-7,TRBV6-5,-
CAISEGASGTYEQYF,TGTGCCATCAGTGAGGGGGCTAGCGGTACCTACGAGCAGTACTTC,TRBD2,TRBJ2-7,TRBV10-3,-
CASSQSGGSSYEQYF,TGCGCCAGCAGTCAATCGGGCGGGAGCTCCTACGAGCAGTACTTC,TRBD2,TRBJ2-7,TRBV23-1,-
CASSYRVGEKLFF,TGTGCCAGCAGTTACAGGGTAGGGGAAAAACTGTTTTTT,-,TRBJ1-4,TRBV28,-
CASSARQGNTEAFF,TGCGCCAGCAGTGCGAGACAGGGGAACACTGAAGCTTTCTTT,TRBD1,TRBJ1-1,TRBV10-1,-
CASSSGLSGNTIYF,TGTGCCAGCAGTTCGGGTCTCTCTGGAAACACCATATATTTT,-,TRBJ1-3,TRBV6-5,-
CASSSGGEMNTEAFF,TGTGCCAGCAGCTCAGGGGGTGAAATGAACACTGAAGCTTTCTTT,TRBD1,TRBJ1-1,TRBV9,-